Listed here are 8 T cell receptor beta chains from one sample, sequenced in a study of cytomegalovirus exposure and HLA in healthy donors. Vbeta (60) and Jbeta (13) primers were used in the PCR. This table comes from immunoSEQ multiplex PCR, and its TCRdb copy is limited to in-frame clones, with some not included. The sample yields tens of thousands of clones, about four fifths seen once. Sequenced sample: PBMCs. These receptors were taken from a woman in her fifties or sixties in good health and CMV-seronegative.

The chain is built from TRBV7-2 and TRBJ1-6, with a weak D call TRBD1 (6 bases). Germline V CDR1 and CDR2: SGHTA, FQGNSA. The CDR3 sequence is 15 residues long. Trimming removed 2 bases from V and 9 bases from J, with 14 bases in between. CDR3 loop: CASSLRGSSGSPLHF. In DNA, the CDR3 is TGTGCCAGCAGCTTAAGGGGGTCCTCCGGTTCACCCCTCCACTTT.

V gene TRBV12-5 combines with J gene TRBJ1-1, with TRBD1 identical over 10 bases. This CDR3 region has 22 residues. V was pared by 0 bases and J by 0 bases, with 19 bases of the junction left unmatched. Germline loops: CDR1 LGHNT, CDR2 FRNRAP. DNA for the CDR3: TGTGCTAGTGGTTTGGTACTACCGCCGGTGACAGGGGGCGCCCCCATGAACACTGAAGCTTTCTTT. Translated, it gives CASGLVLPPVTGGAPMNTEAFF.

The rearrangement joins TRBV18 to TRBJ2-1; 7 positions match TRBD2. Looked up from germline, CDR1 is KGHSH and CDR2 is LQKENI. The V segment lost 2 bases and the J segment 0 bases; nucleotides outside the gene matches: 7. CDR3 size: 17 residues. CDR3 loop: CASSPRRETFSYNEQFF. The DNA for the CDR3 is TGTGCCAGCTCACCAAGGCGGGAGACTTTCTCCTACAATGAGCAGTTCTTC.

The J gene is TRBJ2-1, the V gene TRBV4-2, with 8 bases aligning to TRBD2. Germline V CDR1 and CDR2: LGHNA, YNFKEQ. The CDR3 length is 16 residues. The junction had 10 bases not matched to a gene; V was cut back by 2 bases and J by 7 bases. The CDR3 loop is CASSQISGTRYNEQFF. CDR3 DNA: TGTGCCAGCAGCCAAATTTCCGGGACTAGGTATAATGAGCAGTTCTTC.

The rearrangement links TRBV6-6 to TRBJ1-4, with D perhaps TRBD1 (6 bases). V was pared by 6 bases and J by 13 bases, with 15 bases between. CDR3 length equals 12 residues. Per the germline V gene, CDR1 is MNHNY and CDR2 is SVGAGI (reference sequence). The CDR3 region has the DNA TGTGCCAGCAGGCAAAAGGGGGGGAGACTGTTTTTT. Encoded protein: CASRQKGGRLFF.

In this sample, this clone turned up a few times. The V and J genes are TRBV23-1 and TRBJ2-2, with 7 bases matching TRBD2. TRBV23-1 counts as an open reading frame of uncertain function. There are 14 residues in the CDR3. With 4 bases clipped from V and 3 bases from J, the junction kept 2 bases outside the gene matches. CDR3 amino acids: CASSPRGDTGELFF. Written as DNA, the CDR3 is TGCGCCAGCAGTCCCCGGGGGGACACCGGGGAGCTGTTTTTT.

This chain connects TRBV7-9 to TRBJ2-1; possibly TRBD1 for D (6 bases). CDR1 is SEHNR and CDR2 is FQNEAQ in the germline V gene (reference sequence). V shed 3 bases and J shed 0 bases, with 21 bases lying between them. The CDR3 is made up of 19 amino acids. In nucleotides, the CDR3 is TGTGCCAGCAGCTTGTACAGGGCCTATCCTAAGAGCTCCTACAATGAGCAGTTCTTC. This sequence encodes CASSLYRAYPKSSYNEQFF.

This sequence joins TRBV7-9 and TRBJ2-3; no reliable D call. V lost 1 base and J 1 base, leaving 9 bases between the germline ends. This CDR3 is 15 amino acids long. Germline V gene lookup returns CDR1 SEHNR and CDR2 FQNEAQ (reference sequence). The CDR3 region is CASSLVAGGTDTQYF. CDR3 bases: TGTGCCAGCAGCTTAGTTGCCGGAGGCACAGATACGCAGTATTTT.